The entry below describes one T cell receptor (beta chain). Its antigen is currently unknown. Only in-frame clones appear in the TCRdb table, and some are missing; sequencing was by immunoSEQ multiplex PCR. The sample holds under 150,000 clones; more than 85% are singletons and the top ten take roughly 3.1%. The data were taken from a study of T cell responses to AZD1222 COVID-19 vaccine. The germline V and J ends were trimmed by 6 bases and 2 bases, with 18 bases remaining between them. Germline CDR1 is MNHEY and CDR2 is SMNVEV (reference sequence). The CDR3 covers 16 residues. Findings and limits, study-wide: There were repertoire samples only from the period after the peak T cell response. Donors skewed white British and female; clonal diversity was possibly underestimated.

The chain joins TRBV27 to TRBJ2-3, with D possibly TRBD1 on 6 matching bases. The receptor comes from an adult in good health. This sample comprised peripheral blood, obtained on day 0 of AZD1222 vaccination. The CDR3 coding sequence is TGTGCCAGCAGGCTCTGGGGGCGCCACGACACAGATACGCAGTATTTT. It encodes CASRLWGRHDTDTQYF.